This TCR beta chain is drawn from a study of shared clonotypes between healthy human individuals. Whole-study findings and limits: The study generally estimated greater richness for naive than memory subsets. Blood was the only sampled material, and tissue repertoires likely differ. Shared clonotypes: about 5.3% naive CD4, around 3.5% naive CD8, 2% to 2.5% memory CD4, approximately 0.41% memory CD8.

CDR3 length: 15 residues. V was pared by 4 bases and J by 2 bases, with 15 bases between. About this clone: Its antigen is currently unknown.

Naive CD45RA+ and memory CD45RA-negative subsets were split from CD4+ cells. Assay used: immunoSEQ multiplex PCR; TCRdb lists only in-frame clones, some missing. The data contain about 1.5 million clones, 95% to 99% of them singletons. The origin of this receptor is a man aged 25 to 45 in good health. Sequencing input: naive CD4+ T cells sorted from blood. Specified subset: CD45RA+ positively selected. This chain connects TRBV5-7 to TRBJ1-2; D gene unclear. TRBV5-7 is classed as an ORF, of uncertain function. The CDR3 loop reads CASSGAPIKNYGYTF. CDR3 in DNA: TGTGCCAGCAGCGGTGCTCCGATCAAAAACTATGGCTACACCTTC.